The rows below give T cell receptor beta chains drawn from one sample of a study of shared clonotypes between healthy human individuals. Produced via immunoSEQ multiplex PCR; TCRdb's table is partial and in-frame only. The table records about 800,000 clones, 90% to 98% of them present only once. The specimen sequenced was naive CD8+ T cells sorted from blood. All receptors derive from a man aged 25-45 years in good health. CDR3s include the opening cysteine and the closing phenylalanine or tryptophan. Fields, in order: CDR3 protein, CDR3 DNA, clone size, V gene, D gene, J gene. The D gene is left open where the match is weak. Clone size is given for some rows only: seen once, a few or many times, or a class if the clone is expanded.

CSAQPRDSYEQYF,TGCAGCGCACAGCCTAGGGATTCCTACGAGCAGTACTTC,.,TRBV29-1,.,TRBJ2-7
CASSQGMVRREGLAKNIQYF,TGTGCCAGCAGCCAGGGGATGGTTCGGCGGGAGGGATTAGCCAAAAACATTCAGTACTTC,.,TRBV27,TRBD2,TRBJ2-4
CAISEKTGQNYGYTF,TGTGCCATCAGTGAGAAAACGGGACAGAACTATGGCTACACCTTC,.,TRBV10-3,TRBD1,TRBJ1-2
CASSDPRVIYTEAFF,TGTGCCAGCAGTGACCCCAGGGTGATATACACTGAAGCTTTCTTT,once,TRBV6-1,.,TRBJ1-1
CASRLSGVNTEAFF,TGTGCCAGCAGACTGAGCGGCGTGAACACTGAAGCTTTCTTT,.,TRBV27,.,TRBJ1-1
CASSISGNGYTF,TGTGCCAGCAGCATCTCAGGGAATGGCTACACCTTC,few,TRBV7-9,.,TRBJ1-2
CASSPSLSGLHNEQFF,TGTGCCAGCAGCCCCTCCCTTAGCGGTCTCCACAATGAGCAGTTCTTC,.,TRBV7-8,.,TRBJ2-1
CASSQRGSYEQYF,TGTGCCAGCAGTCAACGGGGCTCCTACGAGCAGTACTTC,.,TRBV11-3,.,TRBJ2-7
CASSLSDRSEAYEQYF,TGTGCCAGCAGTTTATCGGACAGGTCGGAGGCCTACGAGCAGTACTTC,.,TRBV28,TRBD1,TRBJ2-7
CASSHLRETDTQYF,TGCGCCAGCAGCCATCTCAGGGAGACAGATACGCAGTATTTT,.,TRBV4-1,.,TRBJ2-3
CASSSLSGPGQPQHF,TGTGCCAGCAGTTCACTCTCAGGGCCAGGCCAGCCCCAGCATTTT,once,TRBV6-5,.,TRBJ1-5
CASSPGANTGELFF,TGTGCCAGCAGTCCAGGTGCGAACACCGGGGAGCTGTTTTTT,.,TRBV6-5,.,TRBJ2-2
CASSQERQGWGYEQYF,TGTGCCAGCAGCCAAGAGCGACAGGGCTGGGGCTACGAGCAGTACTTC,.,TRBV14,TRBD1,TRBJ2-7
CACIVDPSYEQYF,TGTGCCTGCATAGTGGACCCGAGTTACGAGCAGTACTTC,once,TRBV30,.,TRBJ2-7
CASSLAGADTQYF,TGTGCCAGCAGCTTAGCGGGGGCAGATACGCAGTATTTT,.,TRBV7-6,.,TRBJ2-3
CSARQGMMAFF,TGCAGTGCTAGACAGGGGATGATGGCTTTCTTT,.,TRBV20-1,.,TRBJ1-1
CASSPGTSAQETQYF,TGTGCCAGCAGCCCAGGGACTAGCGCTCAAGAGACCCAGTACTTC,.,TRBV7-3,TRBD2,TRBJ2-5
CSVALAGENYNEQFF,TGCAGCGTTGCACTAGCGGGAGAGAACTACAATGAGCAGTTCTTC,.,TRBV29-1,TRBD2,TRBJ2-1
CASSPDGLNQPQHF,TGTGCCAGCAGCCCTGACGGCCTCAATCAGCCCCAGCATTTT,.,TRBV28,.,TRBJ1-5
CASSHGLAGGPWYEQYF,TGTGCCAGCAGCCATGGACTAGCGGGAGGGCCTTGGTACGAGCAGTACTTC,.,TRBV7-2,TRBD2,TRBJ2-7
CASSLGAGELFF,TGTGCCAGCAGCTTAGGCGCCGGGGAGCTGTTTTTT,.,TRBV7-2,.,TRBJ2-2
CASSLYPRASSEQFF,TGTGCCAGCAGCTTATACCCGAGGGCCAGTAGTGAGCAGTTCTTC,.,TRBV7-2,.,TRBJ2-1
CASKVQAMNTEAFF,TGTGCCAGCAAGGTTCAGGCGATGAACACTGAAGCTTTCTTT,.,TRBV27,.,TRBJ1-1
CASSLNSGGGSGPTDTQYF,TGTGCCAGCAGCTTAAACTCGGGAGGCGGGAGTGGGCCCACAGATACGCAGTATTTT,.,TRBV7-3,TRBD2,TRBJ2-3
CASSLATGGAREKLFF,TGTGCCAGCAGCTTAGCGACAGGGGGCGCAAGAGAAAAACTGTTTTTT,.,TRBV7-9,TRBD1,TRBJ1-4
CASSLVVIYGYTF,TGCGCCAGCAGCTTGGTGGTGATCTATGGCTACACCTTC,.,TRBV5-1,.,TRBJ1-2
CASSRGSTDTQYF,TGTGCCAGCTCCAGGGGAAGCACAGATACGCAGTATTTT,.,TRBV28,.,TRBJ2-3
CASSPPMYNEQFF,TGTGCCAGCAGCCCCCCAATGTACAATGAGCAGTTCTTC,.,TRBV7-9,.,TRBJ2-1
CASSSKGLAGEQFF,TGCGCCAGCAGCTCGAAGGGACTAGCGGGAGAGCAGTTCTTC,.,TRBV4-3,TRBD2,TRBJ2-1
CASSPPTATVGGRTGELFF,TGTGCCAGCAGCCCACCGACAGCCACCGTTGGTGGGAGGACCGGGGAGCTGTTTTTT,.,TRBV7-8,.,TRBJ2-2
CASSFSKLGEQFF,TGTGCCAGCAGTTTCTCCAAATTGGGTGAGCAGTTCTTC,.,TRBV27,.,TRBJ2-1
CASSPARTGDLGRDGYTF,TGTGCCAGCAGCCCCGCACGGACAGGGGACTTAGGTCGGGATGGCTACACCTTC,.,TRBV7-9,TRBD1,TRBJ1-2
CASSSDRENYGYTF,TGCGCCAGCAGCTCTGACAGGGAGAACTATGGCTACACCTTC,.,TRBV4-1,TRBD1,TRBJ1-2
CASSVAGVAQYNEQFF,TGTGCCAGCAGCGTAGCGGGGGTGGCCCAATACAATGAGCAGTTCTTC,.,TRBV9,.,TRBJ2-1
CASSYSIEGQDEQFF,TGTGCCAGCAGTTACTCGATAGAGGGTCAGGATGAGCAGTTCTTC,.,TRBV6-5,.,TRBJ2-1
CASSLVGKNTGELFF,TGTGCCAGCAGCTTGGTGGGGAAGAACACCGGGGAGCTGTTTTTT,.,TRBV5-4,.,TRBJ2-2
CASSYSRSGGTEAFF,TGTGCCAGCAGTTACTCGAGATCTGGGGGAACTGAAGCTTTCTTT,.,TRBV6-8,.,TRBJ1-1
CASNLNRAGGLSGNTIYF,TGTGCCAGCAATTTAAACCGGGCAGGGGGGCTCTCTGGAAACACCATATATTTT,.,TRBV28,TRBD1,TRBJ1-3
CARKKREGQYF,TGTGCCAGAAAAAAAAGGGAGGGGCAGTACTTC,once,TRBV5-3,TRBD2,TRBJ2-7
CASSLFIHDFPGNTIYF,TGTGCCAGCAGCTTGTTTATCCACGATTTTCCTGGAAACACCATATATTTT,.,TRBV5-8,.,TRBJ1-3
CSVDTGGPGADTQYF,TGCAGCGTTGATACGGGGGGCCCCGGGGCAGATACGCAGTATTTT,.,TRBV29-1,.,TRBJ2-3
CASRRTGGTNEKLFF,TGTGCCAGCAGGCGGACAGGGGGGACTAATGAAAAACTGTTTTTT,.,TRBV2,TRBD1,TRBJ1-4
CASSLGSGDVSYEQYF,TGTGCCAGCAGCTTGGGTAGCGGGGACGTATCCTACGAGCAGTACTTC,once,TRBV5-8,TRBD2,TRBJ2-7
CASSLDGGSPYEQYF,TGTGCCAGCAGCTTAGACGGCGGGAGCCCGTACGAGCAGTACTTC,.,TRBV7-9,TRBD2,TRBJ2-7
CASSPGQLNQPQHF,TGCGCCAGCAGTCCGGGACAGCTTAATCAGCCCCAGCATTTT,.,TRBV10-2,TRBD1,TRBJ1-5
CASSYSTGGDEQFF,TGTGCCAGCAGTTACTCGACGGGGGGAGATGAGCAGTTCTTC,.,TRBV6-5,TRBD2,TRBJ2-1
CASSPGGSYGYTF,TGTGCCAGCAGCCCGGGAGGGAGCTATGGCTACACCTTC,.,TRBV11-2,.,TRBJ1-2
CAWSGLGTSDTQYF,TGTGCCTGGAGTGGCCTTGGGACATCGGATACGCAGTATTTT,.,TRBV30,.,TRBJ2-3
CASSRPPRGRELETQYF,TGTGCCAGCAGCCGACCCCCACGGGGGCGGGAGCTAGAGACCCAGTACTTC,.,TRBV27,.,TRBJ2-5
CASTRRTGAPMNTEAFF,TGTGCCAGCACCCGGCGGACAGGGGCTCCTATGAACACTGAAGCTTTCTTT,.,TRBV28,TRBD1,TRBJ1-1
CSVSGLADNNEQFF,TGCAGCGTTTCGGGACTAGCGGATAACAATGAGCAGTTCTTC,.,TRBV29-1,TRBD2,TRBJ2-1
CAIRGQRNTIYF,TGTGCGATCCGGGGCCAGCGAAACACCATATATTTT,.,TRBV7-9,.,TRBJ1-3
CASSSATETYEQYF,TGTGCCAGCTCGTCCGCCACTGAGACATACGAGCAGTACTTC,.,TRBV18,.,TRBJ2-7